This passage covers 23 T cell receptor beta chains from one sample sequenced in a study of cytomegalovirus exposure and HLA in healthy donors. Vbeta (60) and Jbeta (13) primers were used in the PCR. This table comes from immunoSEQ multiplex PCR, and its TCRdb copy is limited to in-frame clones, with some not included. The sample includes 150,000 to 160,000 clones, roughly 84% of them seen just once. Sequenced: PBMCs. The receptors stem from a woman between 18 and 29 years old in good health and CMV-seronegative.

A word on this clone: Other nucleotide sequences from this sample produce the same CDR3. This chain joins TRBV5-1 and TRBJ1-4; no clear D gene. Trimming removed 2 bases at V and 0 bases at J, with 5 bases between. The CDR3 has 14 amino acids. Germline V gene sequence: CDR1 SGHRS, CDR2 YFSETQ. CDR3 amino acids: CASSFGATNEKLFF. The CDR3 DNA reads TGCGCCAGCAGCTTTGGAGCAACTAATGAAAAACTGTTTTTT.

J is TRBJ1-3 and V is TRBV5-4; 9 nucleotides agree with TRBD1. V lost 6 bases and J lost 2; bases outside the gene matches: 3. The CDR3 contains 14 residues. The germline gives CDR1 SGHNT, CDR2 YYREEE (reference sequence). The CDR3 DNA is TGTGCCAGCACGCGACAGGGGGCTGGAAACACCATATATTTT. This gives the protein CASTRQGAGNTIYF.

V and J are TRBV7-8 and TRBJ2-6; 7 bases are shared with TRBD1. CDR1 is SGHVS, CDR2 FQNEAQ, per germline. V shed 1 base and J 0 bases; nucleotides not matched to a gene: 6. The CDR3 loop spans 18 amino acids. In DNA form, the CDR3 reads TGTGCCAGCAGCTTAGAGGGGACAGCGAGCTCTGGGGCCAACGTCCTGACTTTC. Amino acids: CASSLEGTASSGANVLTF.

The rearrangement uses TRBV6-5 and TRBJ1-2, with a possible D match to TRBD1 (5 bases). V was cut by 6 bases and J by 0 bases, with 11 bases left in between. The germline CDR1 and CDR2 sequences are MNHEY and SVGAGI. The CDR3 covers 14 residues. CDR3 DNA sequence: TGTGCCAGCAGGGGACTGGACCCTAACTATGGCTACACCTTC. Its translation is CASRGLDPNYGYTF.

The chain employs TRBV10-3 and TRBJ2-7; 8 nucleotides match TRBD1. CDR3 length equals 12 residues. From germline, CDR1 is ENHRY and CDR2 SYGVKD. J was trimmed by 5 bases and V by 11 bases; bases with no gene match: 8. CDR3 in amino acids: CAASGGSDEQYF. The DNA for the CDR3 is TGTGCCGCGTCAGGGGGCAGCGACGAGCAGTACTTC.

This sequence joins TRBV18 and TRBJ1-2; no firm D call. The CDR3 has 16 residues. The germline V gene encodes CDR1 KGHSH and CDR2 LQKENI. V was pared by 0 bases and J by 0 bases, with 11 bases between. Here the CDR3 reads CASSPPVIRANYGYTF. The DNA for the CDR3 is TGTGCCAGCTCACCACCAGTGATTCGAGCTAACTATGGCTACACCTTC.

This clone was seen once. This sequence joins TRBV6-6 and TRBJ2-5, with 7 bases identical to TRBD1. The junction had 8 bases not matched to a gene; V was cut back by 2 bases and J by 5 bases. Germline assignment: CDR1 MNHNY and CDR2 SVGAGI (reference sequence). The CDR3 sequence is 15 residues long. CDR3 region: CASSYGQGVVETQYF. The CDR3 DNA follows: TGTGCCAGCAGTTACGGGCAGGGGGTTGTGGAGACCCAGTACTTC.

In this sample, this clone turned up once. The CDR3 region has the DNA TGTGCCAGCAGCTTAGCTAGCCCAAATCAGCCCCAGCATTTT. Translation gives CASSLASPNQPQHF. The gene calls are TRBV7-2 and TRBJ1-5; D unresolved. Germline-derived CDR1 and CDR2 are SGHTA and FQGNSA. The CDR3 consists of 14 residues. Trimming took 0 bases from V and 4 from J, leaving 7 bases between them. The complete variable domain, with remaining parts taken from reference TRBV7-2 and TRBJ1-5, reads GAGVSQSPSNKVTEKGKDVELRCDPISGHTALYWYRQSLGQGLEFLIYFQGNSAPDKSGLPSDRFSAERTGGSVSTLTIQRTQQEDSAVYLCASSLASPNQPQHFGDGTRLSIL.

The V gene is TRBV5-8, the J gene TRBJ2-2; D is perhaps TRBD2 (5 bases). This CDR3 is built from 14 residues. V was shortened by 3 bases and J by 4 bases, with 10 bases between the two germline ends. Per germline, CDR1 SGHTS and CDR2 YDEGEE. The CDR3 coding sequence is TGTGCCAGCAGCTCCGGACTTATCACCGGGGAGCTGTTTTTT. It is translated as CASSSGLITGELFF.

The chain links TRBV10-3 to TRBJ1-2; D is unresolved. V lost 4 bases to trimming and J lost 1 base, with 7 bases between them. The CDR3 has 13 residues. Germline V CDR1 and CDR2: ENHRY, SYGVKD. CDR3 bases: TGTGCCATCAGTGGTTCGGGTAACTATGGCTACACCTTC. This codes for CAISGSGNYGYTF.

This sequence joins TRBV7-9 and TRBJ2-1; weak D call: TRBD1 (6 bases). The CDR3 sequence is 14 residues long. Germline V lookup: CDR1 SEHNR, CDR2 FQNEAQ (reference sequence). Trimming took 4 bases from V and 7 from J, leaving 14 bases between them. The CDR3 nucleotides are TGTGCCAGCAGCTGGGGGCCTCCCGGAAATGAGCAGTTCTTC. It yields the protein CASSWGPPGNEQFF.

The CDR3 coding sequence is TGCAGTGCCCCAGGGGGTGGCTACACCTTC. Residues: CSAPGGGYTF. V and J are TRBV20-1 and TRBJ1-2; 7 nucleotides match TRBD1. Germline loops: CDR1 DFQATT, CDR2 SNEGSKA (reference sequence). The CDR3 runs 10 residues. Unmatched junction bases numbered 2, after V lost 6 bases and J lost 7 bases.

V usage is TRBV28 and J usage is TRBJ1-2; TRBD1 agrees at 9 bases. The V segment lost 5 bases and the J segment 6 bases; nucleotides outside the gene matches: 10. Germline V gene data show CDR1 as MDHEN and CDR2 as SYDVKM. The CDR3 is 15 amino acids. The CDR3 loop reads CASSGTNDRGDGYTF. The DNA of the CDR3 is TGTGCCAGCAGTGGGACAAACGACAGGGGGGATGGCTACACCTTC.

The chain links TRBV27 to TRBJ1-4; tentatively, D is TRBD1 (6 bases). CDR3 length equals 17 residues. V was trimmed by 6 bases and J by 0 bases, leaving 17 bases between them. CDR1 is MNHEY and CDR2 is SMNVEV in the germline V gene (reference sequence). The CDR3 loop reads CASRTRQDSATNEKLFF. The CDR3 bases are TGTGCCAGCAGGACGAGACAGGATTCGGCAACTAATGAAAAACTGTTTTTT.

The chain links TRBV11-2 to TRBJ1-1; no reliable D call. Trimming removed 6 bases at V and 0 bases at J, with 17 bases between. This CDR3 spans 16 amino acids. Per germline, CDR1 SGHAT and CDR2 FQNNGV. The CDR3 coding sequence is TGTGCCAGCAGACTCGGGGTTCGGGCTCTGAACACTGAAGCTTTCTTT. Translated: CASRLGVRALNTEAFF.

The chain combines TRBV27 with TRBJ1-2; TRBD1 might be the D (6 bases). CDR1 and CDR2 from the germline V gene are MNHEY and SMNVEV (reference sequence). This CDR3 is built from 13 residues. The germline V and J ends were trimmed by 3 bases and 7 bases, with 12 bases remaining between them. The CDR3 protein is CASSLTQGSGYTF. In nucleotides, the CDR3 is TGTGCCAGCAGTTTGACTCAGGGGTCTGGCTACACCTTC.

The V and J genes are TRBV27 and TRBJ2-3; TRBD2 matches at 11 bases. CDR3 length: 16 residues. V was clipped by 10 bases and J by 0 bases; unmatched bases: 9. Germline loops: CDR1 MNHEY, CDR2 SMNVEV (reference sequence). The CDR3, as DNA: TGTGCCACCAAAATTCTAGCGGGAGGTAGCACAGATACGCAGTATTTT. This translates into CATKILAGGSTDTQYF.

For this clone: A read error may account for a junction end that differs from germline. The chain employs TRBV7-9 and TRBJ1-2, with TRBD1 matching 7 bases. This CDR3 has 12 amino acids. CDR1 and CDR2 (germline): SEHNR, FQNEAQ (reference sequence). The CDR3 sequence: CSSSAQTGGYTF. The CDR3 region has the DNA TGTTCCAGCAGCGCTCAGACAGGGGGCTACACCTTC. The complete variable domain, with remaining parts taken from reference TRBV7-9 and TRBJ1-2, reads DTGVSQNPRHKITKRGQNVTFRCDPISEHNRLYWYRQTLGQGPEFLTYFQNEAQLEKSRLLSDRFSAERPKGSFSTLEIQRTEQGDSAMYLCSSSAQTGGYTFGSGTRLTVV.

The chain joins TRBV5-4 to TRBJ2-1, with 9 bases lining up with TRBD1. CDR3 size: 15 residues. The V and J ends lost 3 bases and 7 bases, in that order; junction bases with no gene match: 8. CDR1 and CDR2 (germline): SGHNT, YYREEE (reference sequence). As DNA, the CDR3 is TGTGCCAGCAGCTCCCTAGGGACAGGGAGAAATGAGCAGTTCTTC. Its translation: CASSSLGTGRNEQFF.

The chain employs TRBV10-3 and TRBJ1-3; tentative D call: TRBD1 (6 bases). Germline V CDR1 and CDR2: ENHRY, SYGVKD. Trimming pared 3 bases from V and 0 bases from J, leaving 9 bases between. The CDR3 loop spans 15 amino acids. CDR3 sequence: CAISDSGASGNTIYF. The DNA of the CDR3 is TGTGCCATCAGTGATTCAGGGGCCTCTGGAAACACCATATATTTT.

This chain connects TRBV29-1 to TRBJ1-5; perhaps TRBD1 as D (6 bases). Germline values: CDR1 SQVTM, CDR2 ANQGSEA. V dropped 4 bases and J dropped 1 base, with 8 bases sitting between them. The CDR3 totals 13 residues. This chain's CDR3 is CSVGGGSNQPQHF. The CDR3 region has the DNA TGCAGCGTTGGAGGGGGAAGCAATCAGCCCCAGCATTTT.

V usage is TRBV7-9 and J usage is TRBJ1-2; D not resolved. This CDR3 is 13 amino acids long. Trimming pared 5 bases from V and 4 bases from J, leaving 11 bases between. Germline values: CDR1 SEHNR, CDR2 FQNEAQ (reference sequence). The CDR3 DNA sequence: TGTGCCAGCAGCCTACAGACCAGCTATGGCTACACCTTC. Amino acids: CASSLQTSYGYTF.

CDR3 bases: TGTGCCTGGAACCTCTTCCGACAGGGAAATTCACCCCTCCACTTT. As protein: CAWNLFRQGNSPLHF. The chain employs TRBV30 and TRBJ1-6, with 7 positions matching TRBD1. Germline V gives CDR1 GTSNPN, CDR2 SVGIG (reference sequence). V gave up 4 bases and J gave up 7 bases; unmatched junction bases: 10. The CDR3 loop spans 15 amino acids.